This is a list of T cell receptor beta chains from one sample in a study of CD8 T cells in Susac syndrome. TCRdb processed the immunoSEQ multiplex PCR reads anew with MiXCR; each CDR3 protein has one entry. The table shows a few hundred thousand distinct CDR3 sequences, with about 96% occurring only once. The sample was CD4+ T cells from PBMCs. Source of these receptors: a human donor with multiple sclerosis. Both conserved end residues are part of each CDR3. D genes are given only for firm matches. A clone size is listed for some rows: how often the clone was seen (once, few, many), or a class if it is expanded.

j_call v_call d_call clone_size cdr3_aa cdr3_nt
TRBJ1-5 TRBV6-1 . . CASSATGSSQPQHF TGTGCCAGCAGTGCTACAGGGTCGAGTCAGCCCCAGCATTTT
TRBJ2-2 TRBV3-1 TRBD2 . CASSPRTSGSGTGELFF TGTGCCAGCAGCCCGAGGACTAGCGGGAGTGGGACCGGGGAGCTGTTTTTT
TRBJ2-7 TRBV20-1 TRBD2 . CSALAGSYEQYF TGCAGTGCCCTAGCGGGGTCCTACGAGCAGTACTTC
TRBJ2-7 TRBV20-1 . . CSARLQYEQYF TGCAGTGCTAGGTTACAGTACGAGCAGTACTTC
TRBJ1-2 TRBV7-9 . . CASSPWADGYTF TGTGCCAGCAGCCCGTGGGCAGATGGCTACACCTTC
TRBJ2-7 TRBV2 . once CASRPDRNSYEQYF TGTGCCAGCAGACCCGACAGGAACTCCTACGAGCAGTACTTC
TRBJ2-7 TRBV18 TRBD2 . CASSLLLAGGDEQYF TGTGCCAGCTCACTCCTACTAGCGGGAGGTGACGAGCAGTACTTC
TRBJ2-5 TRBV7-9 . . CASSPGSRETQYF TGTGCCAGCAGCCCAGGGAGTAGGGAGACCCAGTACTTC
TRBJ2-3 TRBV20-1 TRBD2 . CSLAGGRTDTQYF TGCAGTTTAGCGGGAGGGCGCACAGATACGCAGTATTTT
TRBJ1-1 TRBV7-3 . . CASSLGTPNTEAFF TGTGCCAGCAGCTTAGGGACACCAAACACTGAAGCTTTCTTT
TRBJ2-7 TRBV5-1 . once CASSLSVGSSYEQYF TGCGCCAGCAGCTTGAGCGTGGGAAGCTCCTACGAGCAGTACTTC
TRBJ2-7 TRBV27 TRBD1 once CASTSLGQGRHYEQYF TGTGCCAGCACCTCCTTGGGACAGGGGCGGCACTACGAGCAGTACTTC
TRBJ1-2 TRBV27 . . CASSYRGEGGNTF TGTGCCAGCAGTTACCGGGGCGAAGGGGGTAACACCTTC
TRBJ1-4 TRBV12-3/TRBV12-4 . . CASSFGGINEKLFF TGTGCCAGCAGTTTTGGGGGGATCAATGAAAAACTGTTTTTT
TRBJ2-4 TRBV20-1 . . CSAATAIAKNIQYF TGCAGTGCTGCTACAGCCATAGCCAAAAACATTCAGTACTTC
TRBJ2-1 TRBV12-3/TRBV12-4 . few CASSLAGRYNEQFF TGTGCCAGCAGTTTAGCGGGCCGCTACAATGAGCAGTTCTTC
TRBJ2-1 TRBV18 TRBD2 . CASSPPGGDNEQFF TGTGCCAGCTCACCACCGGGAGGGGACAATGAGCAGTTCTTC
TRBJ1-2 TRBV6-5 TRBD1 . CASSSTKDRIYTF TGTGCCAGCAGTTCTACTAAGGACAGGATCTACACCTTC
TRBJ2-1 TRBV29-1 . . CSVDGYPDSYNEQFF TGCAGCGTTGATGGGTATCCTGACTCCTACAATGAGCAGTTCTTC
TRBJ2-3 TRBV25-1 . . CASSEGPGGRDTQYF TGTGCCAGCAGTGAAGGGCCTGGGGGAAGAGATACGCAGTATTTT
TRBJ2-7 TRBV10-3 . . CAISADTASSEQYF TGTGCCATCAGCGCCGACACCGCGAGTTCAGAGCAGTACTTC
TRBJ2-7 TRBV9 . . CASSVELATSYEQYF TGTGCCAGCAGCGTAGAATTAGCCACCTCCTACGAGCAGTACTTC
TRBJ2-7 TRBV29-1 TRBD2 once CSVGAGGTSYEQYF TGCAGCGTTGGGGCGGGAGGCACGTCCTACGAGCAGTACTTC
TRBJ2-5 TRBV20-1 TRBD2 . CSATWRGGRETQYF TGCAGTGCTACCTGGCGGGGGGGCCGAGAGACCCAGTACTTC
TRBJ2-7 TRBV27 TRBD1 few CASSLLGTGNEQYF TGTGCCAGCAGTCTACTCGGGACAGGGAACGAGCAGTACTTC
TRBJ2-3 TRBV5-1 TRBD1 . CASSRDRAPDTQYF TGCGCCAGCAGCCGAGACAGGGCCCCAGATACGCAGTATTTT
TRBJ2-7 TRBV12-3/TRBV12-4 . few CASSLDYYEQYF TGTGCCAGCAGTTTAGATTACTACGAGCAGTACTTC
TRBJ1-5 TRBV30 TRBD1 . CAHSLGTGVQPQHF TGTGCCCACTCTTTGGGGACAGGGGTTCAGCCCCAGCATTTT
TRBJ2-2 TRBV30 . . CACQPGGGGELFF TGTGCCTGCCAACCGGGGGGCGGCGGGGAGCTGTTTTTT
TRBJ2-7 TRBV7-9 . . CASSPTAKPTEQYF TGTGCCAGCAGCCCGACAGCCAAACCTACGGAGCAGTACTTC
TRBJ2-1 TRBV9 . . CASSVDPIDQVQFF TGTGCCAGCAGCGTAGATCCTATTGACCAGGTGCAGTTCTTC
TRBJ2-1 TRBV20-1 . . CSARAASSQIGEQFF TGCAGTGCTAGAGCGGCTAGTTCCCAAATCGGTGAGCAGTTCTTC
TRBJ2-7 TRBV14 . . CASSQVGGYEQYF TGTGCCAGCAGCCAAGTGGGTGGCTACGAGCAGTACTTC
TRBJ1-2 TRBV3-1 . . CASSQVDGNYGYTF TGTGCCAGCAGCCAAGTCGACGGGAACTATGGCTACACCTTC
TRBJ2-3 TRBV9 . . CASSPHNTDTQYF TGTGCCAGCAGTCCTCATAACACAGATACGCAGTATTTT